The 15 T cell receptor beta chains given below trace back to one sample, sequenced in a study of shared clonotypes between healthy human individuals. Sequencing used immunoSEQ multiplex PCR; TCRdb keeps in-frame clones, though not all of them. The sample includes about 100,000 clones, more than 65% of them seen just once. The sample was memory CD8+ T cells sorted from blood. Subset in this sample: CD45RO+ cells pooled with CCR7-negative TemRA cells. The receptors derive from a woman aged 25-40 years in good health.

The rearrangement links TRBV16 to TRBJ1-2; D ambiguous. The CDR3 spans 14 residues. From germline, CDR1 is KGHSY and CDR2 FQNENV. The germline V and J ends were trimmed by 0 bases and 4 bases, with 9 bases remaining between them. The CDR3 is CASSQSRLPYGYTF. The CDR3 bases are TGTGCCAGCAGCCAATCTCGACTACCCTATGGCTACACCTTC.

The chain carries TRBV18 and TRBJ2-1, with a weak D call TRBD1 (6 bases). The germline V gene has CDR1 KGHSH and CDR2 LQKENI. The CDR3 has 16 residues. Trimming left V 5 bases short and J 0 bases short, with 14 bases between. The CDR3 nucleotides are TGTGCCAGCTCATTACAGGGACCGAGCTCCTACAATGAGCAGTTCTTC. Amino acid sequence: CASSLQGPSSYNEQFF.

Written as DNA, the CDR3 is TGTGCCGCCAGGAGGTACGGCCGGGGTGAGCAGTTCTTC. It yields the protein CAARRYGRGEQFF. The genes are TRBV11-2 and TRBJ2-1, with D possibly TRBD2 on 5 matching bases. With 11 bases removed from V and 9 bases from J, the gap between germline ends came to 20 bases. Germline loops: CDR1 SGHAT, CDR2 FQNNGV. This CDR3 region has 13 residues.

The V call is TRBV10-1, the J call TRBJ1-2; TRBD1 matches at 10 bases. The V gene's germline CDR1 is WNHNN and CDR2 SYGVQD (reference sequence). The V segment lost 6 bases and the J segment 3 bases; nucleotides outside the gene matches: 7. This CDR3 spans 15 amino acids. DNA of the CDR3: TGCGCCAGCAGCCCGTCGGGGACAGGGGACTATGGCTACACCTTC. This encodes CASSPSGTGDYGYTF.

The gene calls are TRBV28 and TRBJ1-2; maybe TRBD1 (5 bases). Between the trimmed V and J ends, which lost 6 bases and 9 bases, there was a span of 26 bases. CDR1 is MDHEN and CDR2 is SYDVKM in the germline V gene. The CDR3 has 16 amino acids. CDR3 residues: CASRLGVWGPHNRYTF. In DNA, the CDR3 is TGTGCCAGCAGACTGGGAGTTTGGGGACCCCATAACCGCTACACCTTC.

The rearrangement links TRBV30 to TRBJ2-5; D call uncertain. The J call may be mistaken, given a closer DNA end match to TRBJ2-7. There are 13 residues in the CDR3. CDR1 GTSNPN and CDR2 SVGIG come from the germline V gene (reference sequence). CDR3 DNA sequence: TGTGCCTGGAGTGTCGGGTTTACCTACGAGCAGTACTTC. Translating gives CAWSVGFTYEQYF.

This clone was observed a handful of times. This rearrangement joins TRBV27 to TRBJ2-2; possibly TRBD2 for D (5 bases). CDR3 size: 16 residues. Germline CDR1 MNHEY, CDR2 SMNVEV (reference sequence). Between the trimmed V and J ends, which lost 3 bases and 1 base, there was a span of 12 bases. CDR3 sequence reads: CASSLGPSWNTGELFF. CDR3 nucleotides: TGTGCCAGCAGTTTGGGTCCTAGCTGGAACACCGGGGAGCTGTTTTTT.

The chain recombines TRBV19 with TRBJ2-7; the match to TRBD2 covers 13 bases. V shed 5 bases, J shed 11 bases, and the junction held 6 bases outside the gene matches. CDR1 is LNHDA, CDR2 SQIVND, per germline (reference sequence). This CDR3 region has 13 residues. CDR3 amino acids: CASSDSGLAGEYF. The CDR3 nucleotides read TGTGCCAGTAGTGACTCCGGACTAGCGGGAGAGTACTTC.

The chain uses TRBV7-6 and TRBJ1-1; D unclear. Germline CDR1 SGHVS, CDR2 FNYEAQ. The V gene lost 9 bases and the J gene lost 1 base, with 12 bases spanning the gap. This CDR3 has 13 amino acids. The CDR3 DNA follows: TGTGCCAGAAATGACCACCCGAACACTGAAGCTTTCTTT. Translating it yields CARNDHPNTEAFF. The full variable domain, its missing parts supplied by reference TRBV7-6 and TRBJ1-1, is GAGVSQSPRYKVTKRGQDVALRCDPISGHVSLYWYRQALGQGPEFLTYFNYEAQQDKSGLPNDRFSAERPEGSISTLTIQRTEQRDSAMYRCARNDHPNTEAFFGQGTRLTVV.

This clone was seen more than once but under ten times. This rearrangement joins TRBV4-2 to TRBJ1-3, with no clear D. Germline CDR1 and CDR2: LGHNA and YNFKEQ. CDR3 length equals 16 residues. V lost 0 bases, J lost 2 bases, and 11 bases lay in between. The CDR3 DNA is TGTGCCAGCAGCCAAGAACAAGGGAATGCTGGAAACACCATATATTTT. It codes for CASSQEQGNAGNTIYF.

This chain joins TRBV6-1 and TRBJ2-7; a possible D gene is TRBD2 (5 bases). V lost 4 bases, J lost 2 bases, and 6 bases lay in between. The V gene's germline CDR1 is MNHNS and CDR2 SASEGT. This CDR3 spans 12 amino acids. CDR3 DNA: TGTGCCAGCAGTGGGAGGACCTACGAGCAGTACTTC. Translating gives CASSGRTYEQYF.

V usage is TRBV6-1 and J usage is TRBJ2-2; D not resolved. In germline, CDR1 is MNHNS, CDR2 SASEGT. The CDR3 runs to 15 residues. Trimming shortened V by 7 bases and J by 0 bases, and 12 bases separated the two germline ends. CDR3: CASIGPQANTGELFF. The CDR3 nucleotides read TGTGCCAGCATTGGACCGCAGGCGAACACCGGGGAGCTGTTTTTT.

The chain is built from TRBV15 and TRBJ2-7; D not resolved. The CDR3 extends over 14 amino acids. In germline, CDR1 is LNHNV, CDR2 YYDKDF (reference sequence). Trimming shortened V by 0 bases and J by 6 bases, and 12 bases separated the two germline ends. CDR3 amino acids: CATSRDGHPGEQYF. In DNA form, the CDR3 reads TGTGCCACCAGCAGAGATGGGCACCCCGGCGAGCAGTACTTC.

Here the CDR3 reads CASRKSERLAQRVDTQYF. The CDR3, as DNA: TGTGCCAGCAGGAAGTCGGAAAGACTAGCTCAAAGGGTGGATACGCAGTATTTT. The V gene is TRBV11-2, the J gene TRBJ2-3, with TRBD2 matching over 7 bases. This CDR3 is built from 18 residues. The germline CDR1 and CDR2 sequences are SGHAT and FQNNGV. V lost 6 bases, J lost 6 bases, and 21 bases stayed unmatched.

The rearrangement uses TRBV4-2 and TRBJ1-3; D is possibly TRBD1 (5 bases). In germline, CDR1 is LGHNA, CDR2 YNFKEQ. This CDR3 comprises 17 residues. V was shortened by 5 bases and J by 0 bases, with 17 bases between the two germline ends. The CDR3, as DNA: TGTGCCAGCAGCTTGGTCACGCAGGGAGGCTCTGGAAACACCATATATTTT. This encodes CASSLVTQGGSGNTIYF.